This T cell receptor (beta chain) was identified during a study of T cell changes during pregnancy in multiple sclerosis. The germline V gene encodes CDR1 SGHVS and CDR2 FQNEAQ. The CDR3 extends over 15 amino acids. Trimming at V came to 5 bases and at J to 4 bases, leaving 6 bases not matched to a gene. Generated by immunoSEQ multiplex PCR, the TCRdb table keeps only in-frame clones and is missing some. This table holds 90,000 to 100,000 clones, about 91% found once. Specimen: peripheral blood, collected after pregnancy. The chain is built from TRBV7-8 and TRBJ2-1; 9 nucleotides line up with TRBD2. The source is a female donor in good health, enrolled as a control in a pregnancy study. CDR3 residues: CASSQTSGRYNEQFF. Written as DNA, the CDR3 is TGTGCCAGCAGCCAGACTAGCGGCCGGTACAATGAGCAGTTCTTC.